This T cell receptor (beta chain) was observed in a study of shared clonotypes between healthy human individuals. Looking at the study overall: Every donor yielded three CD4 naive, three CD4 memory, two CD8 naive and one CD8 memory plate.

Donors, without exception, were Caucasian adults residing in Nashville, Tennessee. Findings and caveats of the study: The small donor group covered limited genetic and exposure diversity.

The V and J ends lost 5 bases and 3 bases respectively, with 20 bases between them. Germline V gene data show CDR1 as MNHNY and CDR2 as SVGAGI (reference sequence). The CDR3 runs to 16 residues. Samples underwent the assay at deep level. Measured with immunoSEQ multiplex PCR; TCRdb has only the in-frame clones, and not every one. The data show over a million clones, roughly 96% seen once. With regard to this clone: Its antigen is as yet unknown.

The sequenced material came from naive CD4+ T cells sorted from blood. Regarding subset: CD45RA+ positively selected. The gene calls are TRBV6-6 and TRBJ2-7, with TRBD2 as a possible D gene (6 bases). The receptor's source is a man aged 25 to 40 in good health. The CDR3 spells CASSLTFGGSIYEQYF. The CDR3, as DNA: TGTGCCAGCAGTCTTACCTTCGGGGGATCTATCTACGAGCAGTACTTC.